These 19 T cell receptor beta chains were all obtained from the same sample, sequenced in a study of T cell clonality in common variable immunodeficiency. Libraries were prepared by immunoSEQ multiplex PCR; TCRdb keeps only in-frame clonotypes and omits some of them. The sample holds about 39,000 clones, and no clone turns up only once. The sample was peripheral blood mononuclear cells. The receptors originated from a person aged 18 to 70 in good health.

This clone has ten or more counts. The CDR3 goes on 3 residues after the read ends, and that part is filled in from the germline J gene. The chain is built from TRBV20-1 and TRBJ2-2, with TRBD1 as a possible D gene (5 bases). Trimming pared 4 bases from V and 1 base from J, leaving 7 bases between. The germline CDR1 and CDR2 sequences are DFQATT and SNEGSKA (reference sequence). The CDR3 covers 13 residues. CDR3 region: CSATGQNTGELFF. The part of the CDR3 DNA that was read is TGCAGTGCTACAGGACAGAACACCGGGGAG.

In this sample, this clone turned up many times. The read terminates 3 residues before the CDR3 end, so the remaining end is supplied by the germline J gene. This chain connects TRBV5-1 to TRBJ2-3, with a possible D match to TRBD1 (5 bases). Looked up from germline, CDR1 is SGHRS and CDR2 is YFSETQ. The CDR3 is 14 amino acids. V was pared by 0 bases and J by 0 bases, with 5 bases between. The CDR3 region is CASSLGQSTDTQYF. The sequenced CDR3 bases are TGCGCCAGCAGCTTGGGACAGAGCACAGATACG.

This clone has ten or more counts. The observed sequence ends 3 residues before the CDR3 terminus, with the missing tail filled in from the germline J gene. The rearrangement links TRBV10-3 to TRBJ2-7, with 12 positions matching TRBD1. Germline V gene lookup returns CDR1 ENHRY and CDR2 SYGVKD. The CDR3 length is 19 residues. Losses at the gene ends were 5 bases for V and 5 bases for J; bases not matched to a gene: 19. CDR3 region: CAISQTRHGTGGALDEQYF. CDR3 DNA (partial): TGTGCCATCAGTCAGACTAGACACGGGACAGGGGGCGCCCTGGACGAG.

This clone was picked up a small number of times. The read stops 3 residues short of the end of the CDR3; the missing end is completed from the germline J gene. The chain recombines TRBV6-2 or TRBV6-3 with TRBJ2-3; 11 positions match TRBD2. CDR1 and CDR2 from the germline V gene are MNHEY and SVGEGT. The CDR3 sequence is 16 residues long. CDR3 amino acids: CASSHRTSGHQETQYF. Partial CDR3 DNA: TGTGCCAGCAGTCACCGGACTAGCGGGCACCAAGAGACG.

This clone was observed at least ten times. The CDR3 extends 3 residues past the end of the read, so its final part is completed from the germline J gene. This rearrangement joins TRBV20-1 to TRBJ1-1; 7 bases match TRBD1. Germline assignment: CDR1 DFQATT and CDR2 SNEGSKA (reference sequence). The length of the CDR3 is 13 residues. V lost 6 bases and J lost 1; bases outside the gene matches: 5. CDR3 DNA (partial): TGCAGTGCGAAGGGGGCGGGGAACACTGAA. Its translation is CSAKGAGNTE. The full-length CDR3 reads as CSAKGAGNTEAFF.

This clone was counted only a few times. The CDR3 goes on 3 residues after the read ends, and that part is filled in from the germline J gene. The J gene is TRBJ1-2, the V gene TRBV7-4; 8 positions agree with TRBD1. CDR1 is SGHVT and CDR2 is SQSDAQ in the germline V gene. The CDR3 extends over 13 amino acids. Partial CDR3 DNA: TGTGCCAGCAGCTTAAGCGCAGGGGGCGAC. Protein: CASSLSAGGD. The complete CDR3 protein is CASSLSAGGDYTF. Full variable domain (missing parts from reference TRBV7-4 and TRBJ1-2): GAGVSQSPRYKVAKRGRDVALRCDSISGHVTLYWYRQTLGQGSEVLTYSQSDAQRDKSGRPSGRFSAERPERSVSTLKIQRTEQGDSAVYLCASSLSAGGDYTFGSGTRLTVV.

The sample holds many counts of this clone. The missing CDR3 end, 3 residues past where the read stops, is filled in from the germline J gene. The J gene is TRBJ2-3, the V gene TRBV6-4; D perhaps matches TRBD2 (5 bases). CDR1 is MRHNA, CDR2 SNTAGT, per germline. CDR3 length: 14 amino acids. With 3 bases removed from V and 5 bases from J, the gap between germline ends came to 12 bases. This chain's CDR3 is CASSESGGRDTQYF. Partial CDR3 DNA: TGTGCCAGCAGTGAAAGCGGTGGTCGAGATACG.

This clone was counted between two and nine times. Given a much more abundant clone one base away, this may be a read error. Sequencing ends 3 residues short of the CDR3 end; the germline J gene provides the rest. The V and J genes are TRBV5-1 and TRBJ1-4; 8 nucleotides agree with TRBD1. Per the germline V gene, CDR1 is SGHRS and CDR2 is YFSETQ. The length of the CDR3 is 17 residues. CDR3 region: CASSPQGALSGANVLFF. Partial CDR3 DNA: TGCGCCAGCAGCCCTCAGGGGGCCCTCTCTGGGGCCAACGTA.

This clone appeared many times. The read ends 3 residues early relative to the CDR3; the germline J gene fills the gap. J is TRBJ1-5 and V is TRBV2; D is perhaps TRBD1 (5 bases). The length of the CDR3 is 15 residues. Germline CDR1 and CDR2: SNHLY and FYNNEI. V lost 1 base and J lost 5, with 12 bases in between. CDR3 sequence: CASSEGQGLYQPQHF. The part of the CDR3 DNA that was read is TGTGCCAGCAGTGAAGGTCAGGGTCTCTATCAGCCC.

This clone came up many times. CDR3 region: CAILRGETQYF. The covered CDR3 bases are TGTGCCATCCTAAGAGGGGAGACC. The J gene is TRBJ2-5, the V gene TRBV10-3, with D maybe TRBD2 (5 bases). The CDR3 end falls 3 residues outside the read, so it is completed with the germline J gene. The CDR3 has 11 amino acids. Trimming removed 8 bases at V and 5 bases at J, with 9 bases between. Germline V gene lookup returns CDR1 ENHRY and CDR2 SYGVKD.

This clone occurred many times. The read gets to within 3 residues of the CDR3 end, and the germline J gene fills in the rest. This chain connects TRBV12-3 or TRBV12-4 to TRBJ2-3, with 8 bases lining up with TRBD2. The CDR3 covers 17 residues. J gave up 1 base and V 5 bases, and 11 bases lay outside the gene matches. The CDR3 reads CASSPPTAREGTDTQYF. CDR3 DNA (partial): TGTGCCAGCAGTCCCCCCACAGCGCGGGAGGGCACAGATACG.

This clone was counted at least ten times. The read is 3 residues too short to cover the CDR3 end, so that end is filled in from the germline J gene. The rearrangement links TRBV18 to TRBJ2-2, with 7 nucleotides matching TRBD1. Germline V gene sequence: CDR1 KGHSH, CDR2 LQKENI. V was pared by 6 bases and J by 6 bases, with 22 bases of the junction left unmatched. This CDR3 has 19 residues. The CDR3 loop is CASSKDRVGPASVSGELFF. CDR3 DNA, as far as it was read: TGTGCCAGCTCGAAAGACAGGGTGGGTCCTGCATCGGTCTCCGGGGAG.

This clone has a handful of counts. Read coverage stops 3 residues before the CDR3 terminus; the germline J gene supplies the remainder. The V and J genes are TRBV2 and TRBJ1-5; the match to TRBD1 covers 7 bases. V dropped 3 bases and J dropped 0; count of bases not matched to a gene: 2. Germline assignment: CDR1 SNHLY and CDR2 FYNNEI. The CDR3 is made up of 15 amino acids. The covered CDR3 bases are TGTGCCAGCAGTGACGGGACAGCTAGCAATCAGCCC. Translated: CASSDGTASNQP. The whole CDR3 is CASSDGTASNQPQHF.

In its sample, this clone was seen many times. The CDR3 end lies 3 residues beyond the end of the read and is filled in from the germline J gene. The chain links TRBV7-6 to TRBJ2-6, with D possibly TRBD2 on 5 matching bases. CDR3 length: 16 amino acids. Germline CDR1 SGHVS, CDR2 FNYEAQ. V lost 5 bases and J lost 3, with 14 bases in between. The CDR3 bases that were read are TGTGCCAGCAGCGCCAAGCGGAAGCTTGGGGCCAACGTC. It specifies CASSAKRKLGANV. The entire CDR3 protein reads CASSAKRKLGANVLTF.

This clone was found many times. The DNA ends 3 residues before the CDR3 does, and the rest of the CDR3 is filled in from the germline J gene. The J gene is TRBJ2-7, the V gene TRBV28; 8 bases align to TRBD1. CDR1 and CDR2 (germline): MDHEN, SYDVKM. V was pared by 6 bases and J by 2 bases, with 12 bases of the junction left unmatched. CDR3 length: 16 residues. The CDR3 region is CASRDSRAGGPYEQYF. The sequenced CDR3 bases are TGTGCCAGCAGAGATTCCAGGGCAGGGGGCCCCTACGAG.

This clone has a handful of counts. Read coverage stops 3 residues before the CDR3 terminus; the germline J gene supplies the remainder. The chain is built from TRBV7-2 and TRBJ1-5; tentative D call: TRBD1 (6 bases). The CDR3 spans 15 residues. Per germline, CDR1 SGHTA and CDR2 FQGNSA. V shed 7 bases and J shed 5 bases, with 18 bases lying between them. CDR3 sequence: CASTEGGVWDQPQHF. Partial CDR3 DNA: TGTGCCAGCACCGAAGGGGGGGTTTGGGATCAGCCC. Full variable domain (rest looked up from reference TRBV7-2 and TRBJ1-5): GAGVSQSPSNKVTEKGKDVELRCDPISGHTALYWYRQSLGQGLEFLIYFQGNSAPDKSGLPSDRFSAERTGGSVSTLTIQRTQQEDSAVYLCASTEGGVWDQPQHFGDGTRLSIL.

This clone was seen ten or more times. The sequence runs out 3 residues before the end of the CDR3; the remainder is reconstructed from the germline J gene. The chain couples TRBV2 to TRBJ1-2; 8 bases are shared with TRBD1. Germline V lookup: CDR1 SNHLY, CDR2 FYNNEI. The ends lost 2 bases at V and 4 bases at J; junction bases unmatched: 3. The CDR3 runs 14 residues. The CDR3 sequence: CASSETGGVYGYTF. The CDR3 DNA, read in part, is TGTGCCAGCAGTGAAACAGGGGGGGTCTATGGC.

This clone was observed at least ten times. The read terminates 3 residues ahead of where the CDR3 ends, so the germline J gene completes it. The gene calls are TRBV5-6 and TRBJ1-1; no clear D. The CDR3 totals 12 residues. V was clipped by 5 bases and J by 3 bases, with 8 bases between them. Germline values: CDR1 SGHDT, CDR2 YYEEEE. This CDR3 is CASRQRDTEAFF. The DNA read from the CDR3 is TGTGCCAGCAGACAGAGGGACACTGAA.

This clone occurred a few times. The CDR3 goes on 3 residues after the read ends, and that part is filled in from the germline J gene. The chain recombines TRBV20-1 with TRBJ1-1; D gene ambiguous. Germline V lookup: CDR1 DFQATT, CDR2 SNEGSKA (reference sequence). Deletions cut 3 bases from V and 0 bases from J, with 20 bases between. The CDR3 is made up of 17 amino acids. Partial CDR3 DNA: TGCAGTGCTAGTCCCCCCAAGGGCCGAAAACTGAACACTGAA. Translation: CSASPPKGRKLNTE. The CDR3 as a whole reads CSASPPKGRKLNTEAFF.